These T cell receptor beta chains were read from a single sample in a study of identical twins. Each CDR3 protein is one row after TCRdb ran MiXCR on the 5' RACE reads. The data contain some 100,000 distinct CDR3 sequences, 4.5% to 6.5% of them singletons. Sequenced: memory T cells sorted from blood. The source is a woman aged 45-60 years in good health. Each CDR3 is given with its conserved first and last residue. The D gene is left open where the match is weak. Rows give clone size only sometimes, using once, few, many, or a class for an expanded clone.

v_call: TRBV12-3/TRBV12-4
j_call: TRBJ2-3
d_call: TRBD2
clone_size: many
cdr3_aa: CASSFSGSGRGTDTQYF
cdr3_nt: TGTGCCAGCAGTTTTTCCGGAAGCGGGAGGGGCACAGATACGCAGTATTTT

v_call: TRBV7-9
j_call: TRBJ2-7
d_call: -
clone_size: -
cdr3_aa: CASSSPPARPPPHEQYF
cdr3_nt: TGTGCCAGCAGCTCCCCGCCCGCCCGACCCCCACCCCACGAGCAGTACTTC

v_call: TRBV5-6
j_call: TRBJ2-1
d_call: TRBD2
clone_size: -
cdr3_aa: CASSKTSGKYNEQFF
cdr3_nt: TGTGCCAGCAGCAAAACTAGCGGGAAGTACAATGAGCAGTTCTTC

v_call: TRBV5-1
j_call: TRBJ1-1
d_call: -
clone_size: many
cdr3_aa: CASSSPNRVSTEAFF
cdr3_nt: TGCGCCAGCAGCTCGCCGAACAGGGTCAGCACTGAAGCTTTCTTT

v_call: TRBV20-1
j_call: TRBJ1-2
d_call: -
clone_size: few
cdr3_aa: CSAGTEHYGYTF
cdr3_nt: TGCAGTGCCGGGACGGAACACTATGGCTACACCTTC

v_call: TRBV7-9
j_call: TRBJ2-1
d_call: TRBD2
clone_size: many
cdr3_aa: CASSLSSGTEPQFF
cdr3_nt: TGTGCCAGCAGCTTATCCAGCGGGACCGAACCGCAGTTCTTC

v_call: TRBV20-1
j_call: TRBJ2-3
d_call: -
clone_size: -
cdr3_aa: CSARDRDPGGADTQYF
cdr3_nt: TGCAGTGCTAGAGACCGGGATCCCGGAGGGGCAGATACGCAGTATTTT

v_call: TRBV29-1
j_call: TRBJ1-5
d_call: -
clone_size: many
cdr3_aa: CSAGGGGNQPQHF
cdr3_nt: TGCAGCGCCGGGGGAGGCGGCAATCAGCCCCAGCATTTT

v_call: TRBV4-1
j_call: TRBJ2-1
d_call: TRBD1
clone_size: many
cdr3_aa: CASRTGTEINEQFF
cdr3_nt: TGCGCCAGCCGGACCGGGACAGAAATCAATGAGCAGTTCTTC

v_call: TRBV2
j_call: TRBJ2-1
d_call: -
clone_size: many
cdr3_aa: CATYRQDLRDEQFF
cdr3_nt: TGTGCCACCTACAGACAGGACCTTAGGGATGAGCAGTTCTTC

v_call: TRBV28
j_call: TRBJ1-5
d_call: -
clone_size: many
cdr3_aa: CASSFRAVRYSNQPQHF
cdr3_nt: TGTGCCAGCAGTTTTAGGGCAGTCCGTTATAGCAATCAGCCCCAGCATTTT

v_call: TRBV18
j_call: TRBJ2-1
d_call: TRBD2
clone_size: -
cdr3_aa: CASSPLAGAWDEQFF
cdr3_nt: TGTGCCAGCTCACCTCTAGCGGGAGCTTGGGATGAGCAGTTCTTC

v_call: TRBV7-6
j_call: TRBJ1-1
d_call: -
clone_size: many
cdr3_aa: CASSLVRNTEAFF
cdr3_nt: TGTGCCAGCAGCTTAGTGAGGAACACTGAAGCTTTCTTT

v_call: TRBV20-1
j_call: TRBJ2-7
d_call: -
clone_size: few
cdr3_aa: CSARVPTGVVPYEQYF
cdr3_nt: TGCAGTGCTAGAGTCCCTACGGGTGTAGTCCCCTACGAGCAGTACTTC

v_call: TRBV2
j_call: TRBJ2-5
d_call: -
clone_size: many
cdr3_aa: CASSRQRQETQYF
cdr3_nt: TGTGCCAGCAGCAGACAGCGGCAAGAGACCCAGTACTTC

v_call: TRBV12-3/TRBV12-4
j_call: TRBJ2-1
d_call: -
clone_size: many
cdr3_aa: CASSLEGEYNEQFF
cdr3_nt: TGTGCCAGCAGTTTAGAGGGGGAATACAATGAGCAGTTCTTC

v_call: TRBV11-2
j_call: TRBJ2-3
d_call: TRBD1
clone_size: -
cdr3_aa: CASRDTGGPTDTQYF
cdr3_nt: TGTGCCAGCAGGGACACAGGGGGCCCCACAGATACGCAGTATTTT

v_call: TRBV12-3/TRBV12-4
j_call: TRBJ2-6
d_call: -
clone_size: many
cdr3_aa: CASSFSQGRSGANVLTF
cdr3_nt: TGTGCCAGCAGTTTTTCGCAGGGACGGTCTGGGGCCAACGTCCTGACTTTC

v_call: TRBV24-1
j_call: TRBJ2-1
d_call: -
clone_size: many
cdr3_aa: CATSDLITAEQFF
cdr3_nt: TGTGCCACCAGTGACTTGATCACTGCCGAGCAGTTCTTC

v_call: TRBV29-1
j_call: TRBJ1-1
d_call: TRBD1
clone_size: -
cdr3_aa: CSARTGTNTEAFF
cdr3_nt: TGCAGCGCACGGACAGGGACGAACACTGAAGCTTTCTTT

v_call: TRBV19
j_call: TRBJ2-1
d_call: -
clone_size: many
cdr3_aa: CASSMIFDLGNEQFF
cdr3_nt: TGTGCCAGTAGTATGATTTTCGACCTCGGCAATGAGCAGTTCTTC

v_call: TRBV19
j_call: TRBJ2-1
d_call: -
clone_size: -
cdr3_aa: CASTLTGWNEQFF
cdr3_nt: TGTGCCAGTACCCTCACAGGGTGGAATGAGCAGTTCTTC

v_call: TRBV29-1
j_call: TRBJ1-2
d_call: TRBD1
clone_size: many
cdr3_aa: CSTLTGAQLTNYGYTF
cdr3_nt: TGCAGCACCTTAACAGGGGCCCAACTAACTAACTATGGCTACACCTTC

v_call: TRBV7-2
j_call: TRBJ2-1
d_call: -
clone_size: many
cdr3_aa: CASSLGIGGWNEQFF
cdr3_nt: TGTGCCAGCAGCTTAGGAATTGGGGGGTGGAATGAGCAGTTCTTC

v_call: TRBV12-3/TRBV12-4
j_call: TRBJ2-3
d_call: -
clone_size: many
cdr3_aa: CASRALADTQYF
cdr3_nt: TGTGCCAGCAGAGCCCTAGCGGATACGCAGTATTTT

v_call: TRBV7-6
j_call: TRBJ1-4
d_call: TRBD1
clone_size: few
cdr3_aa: CASSQNGQGNEKLFF
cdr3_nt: TGTGCCAGCAGCCAAAACGGACAGGGGAATGAAAAACTGTTTTTT

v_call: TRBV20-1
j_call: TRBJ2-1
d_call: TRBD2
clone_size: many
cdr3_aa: CSAEIPLAGGSNEQFF
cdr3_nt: TGCAGTGCCGAAATCCCACTAGCGGGAGGTTCTAATGAGCAGTTCTTC

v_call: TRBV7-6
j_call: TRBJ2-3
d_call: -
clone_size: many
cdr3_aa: CASSLGFGGTDTQYF
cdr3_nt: TGTGCCAGCAGCTTAGGCTTTGGCGGCACAGATACGCAGTATTTT

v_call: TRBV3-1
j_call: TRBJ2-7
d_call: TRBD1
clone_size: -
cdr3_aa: CASSQGQSYEQYF
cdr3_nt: TGTGCCAGCAGCCAGGGACAGTCCTACGAGCAGTACTTC

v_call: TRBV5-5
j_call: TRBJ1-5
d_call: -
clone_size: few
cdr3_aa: CASSLDRGAVNQPQHF
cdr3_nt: TGTGCCAGCAGCTTGGATAGGGGCGCGGTCAATCAGCCCCAGCATTTT

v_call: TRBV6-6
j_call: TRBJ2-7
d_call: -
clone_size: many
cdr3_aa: CASSYSHRDYSEQYF
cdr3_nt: TGTGCCAGCAGTTACTCACACAGGGACTACTCAGAGCAGTACTTC

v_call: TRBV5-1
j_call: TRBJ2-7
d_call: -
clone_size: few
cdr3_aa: CASSALGPSLEQYF
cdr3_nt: TGCGCCAGCAGCGCGCTGGGCCCCTCTCTTGAGCAGTACTTC

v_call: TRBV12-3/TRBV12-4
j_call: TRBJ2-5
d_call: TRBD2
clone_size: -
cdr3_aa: CASSLAGGPETQYF
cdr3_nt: TGTGCCAGCAGTTTAGCGGGAGGGCCGGAGACCCAGTACTTC

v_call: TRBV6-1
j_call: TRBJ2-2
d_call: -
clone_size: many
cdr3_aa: CASNHHTGELFF
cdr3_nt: TGTGCCAGCAACCATCACACCGGGGAGCTGTTTTTT

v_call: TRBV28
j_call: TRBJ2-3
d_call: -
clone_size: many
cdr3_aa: CASSPGGPTDTQYF
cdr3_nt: TGTGCCAGCAGTCCAGGAGGTCCCACAGATACGCAGTATTTT

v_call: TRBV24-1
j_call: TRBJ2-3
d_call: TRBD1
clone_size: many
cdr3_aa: CATSDPTGTTDTQYF
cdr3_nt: TGTGCCACCAGTGACCCGACAGGGACCACAGATACGCAGTATTTT

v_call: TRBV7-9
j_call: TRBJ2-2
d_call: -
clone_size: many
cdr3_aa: CASGLLGNTGELFF
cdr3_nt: TGTGCCAGCGGCCTACTCGGGAACACCGGGGAGCTGTTTTTT

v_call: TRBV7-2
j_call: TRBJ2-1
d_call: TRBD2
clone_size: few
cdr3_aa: CASSFSPPTLAGSYNEQFF
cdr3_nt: TGTGCCAGCAGCTTTTCCCCCCCCACTCTAGCGGGATCCTACAATGAGCAGTTCTTC

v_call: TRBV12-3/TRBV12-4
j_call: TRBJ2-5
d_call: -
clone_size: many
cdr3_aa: CASSFAGETQYF
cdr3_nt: TGTGCCAGCAGTTTTGCAGGAGAGACCCAGTACTTC

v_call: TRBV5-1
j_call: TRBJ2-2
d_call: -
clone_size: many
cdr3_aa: CASSLAVGTGELFF
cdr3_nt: TGCGCCAGCAGCTTGGCGGTAGGAACCGGGGAGCTGTTTTTT

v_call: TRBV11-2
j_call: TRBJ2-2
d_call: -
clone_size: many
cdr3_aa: CASSPGSSGGTGELFF
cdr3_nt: TGTGCCAGCAGCCCCGGGTCGTCCGGTGGCACCGGGGAGCTGTTTTTT

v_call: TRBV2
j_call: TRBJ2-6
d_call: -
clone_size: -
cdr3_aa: CASRKASGANVLTF
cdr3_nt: TGTGCCAGCAGGAAAGCCTCTGGGGCCAACGTCCTGACTTTC

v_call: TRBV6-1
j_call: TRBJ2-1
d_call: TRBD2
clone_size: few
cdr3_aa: CASTELAGSEQFF
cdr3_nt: TGTGCCAGCACAGAACTAGCGGGAAGCGAGCAGTTCTTC

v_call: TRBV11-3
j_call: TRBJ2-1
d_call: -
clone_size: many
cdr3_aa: CASSSRDLGSYNEQFF
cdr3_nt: TGTGCCAGCAGCTCAAGGGATTTAGGCTCCTACAATGAGCAGTTCTTC

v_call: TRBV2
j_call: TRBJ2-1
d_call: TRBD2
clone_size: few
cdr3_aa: CASRRTSTEQFF
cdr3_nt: TGTGCCAGCAGGAGGACTAGTACTGAGCAGTTCTTC

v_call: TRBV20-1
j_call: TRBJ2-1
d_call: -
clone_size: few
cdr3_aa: CSARVHRDLNEQFF
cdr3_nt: TGCAGTGCTAGAGTTCACCGGGACCTCAATGAGCAGTTCTTC

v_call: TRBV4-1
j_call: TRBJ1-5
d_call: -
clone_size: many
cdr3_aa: CASSQDQTDNQPQHF
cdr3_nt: TGCGCCAGCAGCCAAGATCAAACAGACAATCAGCCCCAGCATTTT